This T cell receptor (beta chain) was recovered during a study of tumor T cells in aggressive B-cell lymphoma. Germline CDR1 reads MDHEN; CDR2 reads SYDVKM. The CDR3 extends over 13 amino acids. V lost 1 base, J lost 3 bases, and 6 bases lay in between. Clones were sequenced by immunoSEQ multiplex PCR, and TCRdb holds only the in-frame ones, with some missing. Of around 4,000 clones in the sample, roughly four fifths were seen once. As regards this clone: The CDR3 carries no conserved terminal phenylalanine or tryptophan, so it likely arises from a read error.

This receptor was identified in an adult with diffuse large B cell lymphoma. The sample taken for sequencing was tumor tissue. V gene TRBV28 combines with J gene TRBJ1-1; unclear D gene. The CDR3 nucleotides are TGTGCCAGCAGTTTATTTGGGGACACTGAAGCTTTCCTT. As protein: CASSLFGDTEAFL.